Listed below are T cell receptor beta chains from one sample, sequenced in a study of radiotherapy plus CTLA-4 blockade in lung cancer. The repertoire was sequenced with immunoSEQ multiplex PCR; TCRdb's copy has only in-frame clones and lacks some. The profile shows 65,000 to 85,000 clones, roughly 74% of them singletons. This specimen consisted of peripheral blood, obtained from a patient treated with radiotherapy plus ipilimumab. These receptors came from a human donor with non-small cell lung cancer whose response to radiotherapy plus ipilimumab could not be evaluated. Both conserved end residues are part of each CDR3. D genes are given only for firm matches. The size of a clone is reported for some rows only, either as once, few or many, or as a class for expanded clones.

D gene	V gene	J gene	clone size	CDR3 length	CDR3 DNA	CDR3 protein
-	TRBV7-3	TRBJ1-2	-	14	TGTGCCAGCAGCTTAATAGAGGGAGGGTATGGCTACACCTTC	CASSLIEGGYGYTF
-	TRBV7-2	TRBJ2-1	-	15	TGTGCCAGCAGCCGGACTGGCGGGGCCTACAATGAGCAGTTCTTC	CASSRTGGAYNEQFF
TRBD1	TRBV23-1	TRBJ1-5	-	17	TGCGCCAGCAGTCAACTATGTGGGGACAGGGGTGGGCAGCCCCAGCATTTT	CASSQLCGDRGGQPQHF
TRBD2	TRBV6-4	TRBJ2-3	-	17	TGTGCCAGCTCCACTAGCGGGGGGGCCCCCCGAACAGATACGCAGTATTTT	CASSTSGGAPRTDTQYF
TRBD1	TRBV4-3	TRBJ1-6	-	17	TGCGCCAGCAGCCAAGAGCGAGAAGGGACAGAAAATTCACCCCTCCACTTT	CASSQEREGTENSPLHF
TRBD2	TRBV10-1	TRBJ2-7	-	14	TGCGCCAGCAGTACTAGCGGGGGACCCTCCGAGCAGTACTTC	CASSTSGGPSEQYF
-	TRBV6-5	TRBJ2-2	few	12	TGTGCCAGCAGCCTTTACACCGGGGAGCTGTTTTTT	CASSLYTGELFF
-	TRBV5-6	TRBJ2-7	-	11	TGTGCCACGAGGTTGAGCGGCGAGCAGTACTTC	CATRLSGEQYF
TRBD1	TRBV6-1	TRBJ1-6	few	14	TGTGCCAGCTCTTGGACAGGGGGCGACTCACCCCTCCACTTT	CASSWTGGDSPLHF
TRBD2	TRBV5-8	TRBJ2-1	-	15	TGTGCCAGCAGCTTGTATGCGGGAGGGCCCTCCGAGCAGTTCTTC	CASSLYAGGPSEQFF
TRBD2	TRBV5-1	TRBJ2-3	-	16	TGCGCCAGCAGCTTGGTCCCTAGCGGGATAACAGATACGCAGTATTTT	CASSLVPSGITDTQYF
-	TRBV6-6	TRBJ1-2	-	13	TGTGCCAGCAGCCAGGACAGCTTCTATGGCTACACCTTC	CASSQDSFYGYTF
-	TRBV9	TRBJ2-3	-	17	TGTGCCAGCAGCGTAGTTGGGAGCGGGTCTAGCACAGATACGCAGTATTTT	CASSVVGSGSSTDTQYF
TRBD2	TRBV7-3	TRBJ2-2	-	16	TGTGCCAGCAGCTATGGACTAGCGGGAGGAACCGGGGAGCTGTTTTTT	CASSYGLAGGTGELFF
-	TRBV14	TRBJ2-2	-	13	TGTGCCAGCAGCATACAGTACACCGGGGAGCTGTTTTTT	CASSIQYTGELFF
-	TRBV21-1	TRBJ2-1	-	14	TGTGCCAGCAGACCGGGACTACAGTACAATGAGCAGTTCTTC	CASRPGLQYNEQFF
TRBD2	TRBV4-2	TRBJ2-7	-	18	TGTGCCAGCAGCCAATTGCTAGCGGGGGGCTGGACCCTCTACGAGCAGTACTTC	CASSQLLAGGWTLYEQYF
-	TRBV9	TRBJ2-3	once	12	TGTGCATCGACGGGGATCACAGATACGCAGTATTTT	CASTGITDTQYF
-	TRBV2	TRBJ1-4	-	15	TGTGCCAGCAGGGCCAACAGGACCCCTAATGAAAAACTGTTTTTT	CASRANRTPNEKLFF
TRBD1	TRBV6-6	TRBJ2-5	-	15	TGTGCCAGCAGTCCCCAGGGACAGGGACAAGAGACCCAGTACTTC	CASSPQGQGQETQYF
-	TRBV7-2	TRBJ2-7	few	13	TGTGCCAGCAGCCCCAGTGGTGGCTACGAGCAGTACTTC	CASSPSGGYEQYF
TRBD2	TRBV2	TRBJ2-3	-	15	TGTGCCAGCAGTGTGCTAGCGGGAGGATCAGATACGCAGTATTTT	CASSVLAGGSDTQYF
TRBD2	TRBV30	TRBJ2-7	-	15	TGTGCCTGGAGTGTACATTCGAGCGGGGCCTACGAGCAGTACTTC	CAWSVHSSGAYEQYF
-	TRBV30	TRBJ1-3	-	13	TGTGCCTGGAGCTGGGTTGGTACGGGAACCATATATTTT	CAWSWVGTGTIYF
TRBD2	TRBV6-1	TRBJ2-7	-	17	TGTGCCAGCAGTGCCCCGAGCGGGGGGCCAACCTCCTACGAGCAGTACTTC	CASSAPSGGPTSYEQYF
TRBD1	TRBV2	TRBJ1-2	-	15	TGTGCCAGCAGTGTCCAGGGGGTGGAAAACTATGGCTACACCTTC	CASSVQGVENYGYTF
TRBD2	TRBV10-2	TRBJ2-5	-	17	TGCGCCAGCAGTGAGGTTAGCGGGAGGGCCAAGGGAGAGACCCAGTACTTC	CASSEVSGRAKGETQYF
-	TRBV10-2	TRBJ1-1	-	11	TGCGCCTCGGGGGGGGCCACTGAAGCTTTCTTT	CASGGATEAFF
-	TRBV5-4	TRBJ1-2	few	14	TGTGCCAGCAGCTCCGACAGTACCCCCTCCGGCTACACCTTC	CASSSDSTPSGYTF
TRBD1	TRBV19	TRBJ1-1	-	13	TGTGCCGTACGACAGGGGCAAGGAACTGAAGCTTTCTTT	CAVRQGQGTEAFF
TRBD2	TRBV4-1	TRBJ2-5	-	16	TGCGCCAGCAGCCAAGGTAGCGGGAGCCCCCAAGAGACCCAGTACTTC	CASSQGSGSPQETQYF
-	TRBV27	TRBJ2-7	once	13	TGTGCCAGCAGTTCAAAAGCAACCTACGAGCAGTACTTC	CASSSKATYEQYF
TRBD2	TRBV28	TRBJ2-3	once	17	TGTGCCAGCAGTCCGAGCCGGACTAGCGGGGCAGGAGATACGCAGTATTTT	CASSPSRTSGAGDTQYF
-	TRBV28	TRBJ2-1	-	13	TGTGCCAGCAGTCCCCTAAACTTCGATGAGCAGTTCTTC	CASSPLNFDEQFF
-	TRBV27	TRBJ1-5	-	16	TGTGCCAGCAGTTTAGAAGGGGGATATAGCAATCAGCCCCAGCATTTT	CASSLEGGYSNQPQHF
-	TRBV4-3	TRBJ1-3	-	11	TGCGCCAGCAGCCAAGGGTCGGGCATATATTTT	CASSQGSGIYF
TRBD1	TRBV7-2	TRBJ1-6	few	15	TGTGCCAGCAGCCCGCCAGGGGGCGCAGGTTCACCCCTCCACTTT	CASSPPGGAGSPLHF
-	TRBV5-1	TRBJ1-1	few	14	TGCGCCAGCAGCTTGGGACAAACGAACACTGAAGCTTTCTTT	CASSLGQTNTEAFF
TRBD1	TRBV4-1	TRBJ2-5	few	16	TGCGCCAGCAGCCAAGTCGGAGGGACAGGGCAAGAGACCCAGTACTTC	CASSQVGGTGQETQYF
TRBD2	TRBV5-4	TRBJ2-7	-	13	TGTGCCAGCAGCTTGGTGGGGGGGTACGAGCAGTACTTC	CASSLVGGYEQYF
TRBD1	TRBV5-1	TRBJ2-2	once	17	TGCGCCAGCAGTCTACGTCTGGGCACAGGGGCAGCCGGGGAGCTGTTTTTT	CASSLRLGTGAAGELFF
TRBD1	TRBV27	TRBJ2-2	-	15	TGTGCCAGCACGACGACAGGGGGCTTCACCGGGGAGCTGTTTTTT	CASTTTGGFTGELFF
-	TRBV5-1	TRBJ1-2	few	13	TGCGCCAGCAGCCCTGACATTATCTATGGCTACACCTTC	CASSPDIIYGYTF
-	TRBV6-4	TRBJ2-7	-	14	TGTGCCAGCGAAAGGCCGACAGACCGTTACGAGCAGTACTTC	CASERPTDRYEQYF
-	TRBV7-2	TRBJ2-5	-	15	TGTGCCAGCAGCTTAGCTAGGACATTCCAAGAGACCCAGTACTTC	CASSLARTFQETQYF
TRBD2	TRBV18	TRBJ2-5	-	15	TGTGCCAGCTCACCTAGCGGGGCTTTCCAAGAGACCCAGTACTTC	CASSPSGAFQETQYF
TRBD2	TRBV5-6	TRBJ2-5	-	15	TGTGCCAGCACTTCACTAGCGGGAGGTCTAGAGACCCAGTACTTC	CASTSLAGGLETQYF
-	TRBV19	TRBJ1-5	few	12	TGTGCCAGTAGTTTCCAATATCAGCCCCAGCATTTT	CASSFQYQPQHF